The present entry profiles one T cell receptor (beta chain) with its context. There is no known antigen for this receptor. Base qualities are not provided; no much larger clone lies one nucleotide away. This sample was included in a study of shared clonotypes between healthy human individuals (dated by TCRdb to 2018 to 2020). Regarding the study in general: A few men and two women, aged 18 to 49 years, made up the cohort. To estimate repertoire size and how much clonotype sharing occurs between individuals, the study deeply sequenced the blood TCR repertoires of five healthy adults. To increase sequencing depth and limit assay-specific biases, TCR repertoire library preparation and sequencing were carried out by different laboratories using diverse techniques. For each donor, three plates each were used for CD4 naive and CD4 memory, two plates were used for CD8 naive, and one plate was used for CD8 memory. Per donor, leukapheresis produced somewhere between about 0.94 and 8.9 billion PBMCs.

The donors were healthy, HIV-negative adults with no recently reported acute infections or vaccinations. All donors were Caucasian adults living in Nashville, Tennessee, USA. CD4+ T cells were enriched by magnetic negative selection; naive cells were then positively selected on CD45RA, and the negative fraction formed the memory subset. Blood was collected by leukapheresis, and PBMCs were isolated by Ficoll-Histopaque density gradient centrifugation and then cryopreserved in liquid nitrogen vapor phase. Analytical flow cytometry was used to check the purity and quantity of every magnetically sorted T cell population. Each sorted fraction had its genomic DNA isolated and then quantified by UV absorbance on a Nanodrop 2000c. Here is what the overall study found, with its caveats: Naive subsets generally had larger estimated clonotype richness than memory subsets. Sampling was limited to blood, and TCR repertoires in tissue likely differ from TCR repertoires in blood. Rarefaction of sorted-subset datasets indicated incomplete sequencing despite the large sequencing depth. Compared with non-shared clonotypes, clonotypes shared by all four sorted-subset donors had higher generation probabilities. Across a handful of donors, approximately 5% of naive CD4, approximately 3.6% of naive CD8, 2% to 2.5% of memory CD4, and under 0.45% of memory CD8 clonotypes were shared. Based on pairwise subsampling, the degree of clonotype sharing among donors was expected to be affected by sequencing depth. The genetic and exposure-history diversity represented was limited by the small number of donors.

Using the deep immunoSEQ assay, multiplex PCR amplified TCR CDR3 regions from genomic DNA. Extracted genomic DNA from each cell subset was spread evenly across all wells of several immunoSEQ 96-well plates, with each plate serving as a replicate. For sorted subsets, each replicate PCR was loaded with 200 ng genomic DNA, equivalent to 30,000 to 35,000 T cell genomes. Purified libraries were quantified with a Qubit 3.0 fluorometer, sized on a Bioanalyzer 2100, and re-quantified with the KAPA Library Quantification kit. Every immunoSEQ 96-well plate was sequenced on a separate single-read 150-cycle Illumina NextSeq 550 flow cell. The source study handled its data this way. The immunoSEQ output contained only junctional sequences without quality scores, so filtering could not match that applied to full-length reads. Sequences were annotated with PyIR, a Python wrapper for IgBLAST v1.9, using IMGT germline references to assign V/J genes and CDR3. Any read was removed if the V/J assignment was weak (E-value above 1e-6), the CDR3 was missing, or the read contained stop codons, out-of-frame junctions, or ambiguous translated residues. V3J clonotypes were defined as sequences sharing an identical inferred V gene, J gene, and CDR3 amino acid sequence. Percentage overlap between repertoires was computed as shared unique clonotypes divided by the size of the smaller repertoire. RTK rarefaction, the Chao1 estimator, and Recon v2.1 estimates of unobserved clonotypes were used to assess repertoire richness. Generation probabilities for all TCRbeta clonotypes obtained by the gDNA method from a few donors were computed using OLGA. The immuneACCESS repertoire file appears here via TCRdb, limited to in-frame rearrangements. These files lack a portion of the clones; in checked studies, under half of the deficit traces to unresolved V genes, and the cause of the others is not known. V and J calls and clone size come straight from that table; D and trimming were deduced from the DNA. The sample table shows approximately 1,500,000 clones, and about 96% are seen once. Of the sample, 1.2% falls within the top ten clones.

CDR1 KGHSH and CDR2 LQKENI are derived from the germline V gene. The trim is 5 bases for V and 2 bases for J, with a gap of 18 bases between the germline ends. The CDR3 runs 16 residues from the cysteine to the phenylalanine. The DNA shown is the 48-base CDR3, in frame from base 1. This chain is built from TRBV18 and TRBJ2-5; TRBD1 might be the D gene, on 6 matching bases. The clonotype originates from a man aged 25 to 40 in good health. The sample comprised naive CD4+ T cells sorted from blood. The meaning of the sample's cell subset or site label: CD45RA+ positively selected. In nucleotides, the sequence is TGTGCCAGCTCATCTATCAGGGGCGGCTTACAAGAGACCCAGTACTTC. Protein translation: CASSSIRGGLQETQYF.